This entry lists 23 T cell receptor beta chains sequenced from one sample in a study of blood T cell repertoires in COVID-19. Method: immunoSEQ multiplex PCR; TCRdb's copy keeps in-frame clones and lacks some. Among around 450,000 clones listed, approximately 90% were seen once. The sample consisted of peripheral blood. The source is a woman aged 25-40 years with acute or convalescent COVID-19.

CDR3 loop: CASSQLVPGNQPQHF. The CDR3 DNA is TGCGCCAGCAGCCAGCTCGTACCGGGGAATCAGCCCCAGCATTTT. The chain combines TRBV4-1 with TRBJ1-5; D remains unclear. Germline V gene sequence: CDR1 MGHRA, CDR2 YSYEKL. V was cut by 3 bases and J by 4 bases, with 13 bases left in between. The CDR3 contains 15 residues.

The rearrangement uses TRBV5-4 and TRBJ2-7; 15 bases map to TRBD2. V dropped 5 bases and J dropped 3; count of bases not matched to a gene: 12. CDR1 is SGHNT, CDR2 YYREEE, per germline (reference sequence). This CDR3 has 18 amino acids. The CDR3 region has the DNA TGTGCCAGCAGGGCCGGGACTAGCGGGGGGATTATTCACTACGAGCAGTACTTC. It is translated as CASRAGTSGGIIHYEQYF.

The chain has TRBV2 and TRBJ2-3; 8 bases align to TRBD2. With 7 bases clipped from V and 0 bases from J, the junction kept 24 bases outside the gene matches. This CDR3 is 21 amino acids long. The germline V gene has CDR1 SNHLY and CDR2 FYNNEI. CDR3 sequence: CASTPLGWGRRAGVSTDTQYF. The CDR3 DNA sequence: TGTGCCAGCACACCCCTAGGTTGGGGGCGTCGAGCGGGGGTAAGCACAGATACGCAGTATTTT.

The chain couples TRBV12-3 or TRBV12-4 to TRBJ1-1; D possibly corresponds to TRBD1 (5 bases). Trimming removed 3 bases from V and 8 bases from J, with 13 bases in between. This CDR3 has 13 amino acids. The CDR3: CASSFGAAVEAFF. In DNA form, the CDR3 reads TGTGCCAGCAGTTTTGGGGCCGCGGTGGAAGCTTTCTTT.

This clone was recorded a few times. CDR3 sequence (DNA): TGTGCTAGTGGTTTCGGGGGGGATGGCTACACCTTC. As protein: CASGFGGDGYTF. The genes are TRBV12-5 and TRBJ1-2, with a weak D call TRBD1 (5 bases). The CDR3 contains 12 residues. V gave up 3 bases and J gave up 6 bases, with 8 bases separating them. Germline-derived CDR1 and CDR2 are LGHNT and FRNRAP.

The chain joins TRBV29-1 to TRBJ2-7, with 7 bases identical to TRBD1. The CDR3 consists of 13 residues. Looked up from germline, CDR1 is SQVTM and CDR2 is ANQGSEA. J lost 5 bases, V lost 6 bases, and 10 bases had no gene match. This chain's CDR3 is CSVSGTVRHEQYF. Written as DNA, the CDR3 is TGCAGCGTGTCCGGGACAGTACGACACGAGCAGTACTTC.

The chain uses TRBV2 and TRBJ2-1; 10 bases are shared with TRBD1. Germline CDR1 reads SNHLY; CDR2 reads FYNNEI. The CDR3 is 14 amino acids. V was clipped by 6 bases and J by 8 bases; unmatched bases: 7. DNA of the CDR3: TGTGCCAGCAGGGAGACAGGGGGCGGCGATGAGCAGTTCTTC. Amino acids: CASRETGGGDEQFF.

This chain links TRBV5-1 with TRBJ2-1; the D gene is possibly TRBD2 (6 bases). Trimming stripped 2 bases from V and 8 bases from J, with 17 bases between. Germline loops: CDR1 SGHRS, CDR2 YFSETQ. CDR3 length equals 15 residues. The CDR3 nucleotides read TGCGCCAGCAGCTTCGGCCCGGTAGCGGCGCATGAGCAGTTCTTC. It specifies CASSFGPVAAHEQFF.

The chain uses TRBV28 and TRBJ2-5, with a tentative D call TRBD2 (7 bases). The germline gives CDR1 MDHEN, CDR2 SYDVKM. V was pared by 3 bases and J by 5 bases, with 25 bases between. The CDR3 runs to 18 residues. In DNA, the CDR3 is TGTGCCAGCAGTTTCTCCCGTACCGGCGGGGGCACTGGGGAGACCCAGTACTTC. This encodes CASSFSRTGGGTGETQYF.

This clone has only a few counts. The chain employs TRBV7-3 and TRBJ1-6; maybe TRBD1 (5 bases). The length of the CDR3 is 13 residues. The V gene lost 5 bases and the J gene lost 9 bases, with 11 bases spanning the gap. The V gene's germline CDR1 is SGHTA and CDR2 FQGTGA. The CDR3 region has the DNA TGTGCCAGCAGCCGCGGGGGTTCTTCACCCCTCCACTTT. Translation: CASSRGGSSPLHF.

The V and J genes are TRBV28 and TRBJ1-4, with TRBD1 identical over 8 bases. V trimming: 5 bases; J trimming: 0 bases; junction bases outside the gene matches: 2. This CDR3 comprises 15 residues. Germline lookup yields CDR1 MDHEN and CDR2 SYDVKM. The CDR3 loop reads CASSQTGATNEKLFF. In DNA, the CDR3 is TGTGCCAGCAGTCAGACAGGGGCAACTAATGAAAAACTGTTTTTT.

This clone was seen a handful of times. CDR3 sequence (DNA): TGTGCCTACCCAACTGACAGCTCTGGGGCCAACGTCCTGACTTTC. Its protein product is CAYPTDSSGANVLTF. The chain recombines TRBV30 with TRBJ2-6, with D possibly TRBD1 on 5 matching bases. CDR1 and CDR2 from the germline V gene are GTSNPN and SVGIG (reference sequence). CDR3 length: 15 residues. V was cut by 7 bases and J by 0 bases, with 13 bases left in between. The full variable domain, rest sourced from reference TRBV30 and TRBJ2-6, is SQTIHQWPATLVQPVGSPLSLECTVEGTSNPNLYWYRQAAGRGLQLLFYSVGIGQISSEVPQNLSASRPQDRQFILSSKKLLLSDSGFYLCAYPTDSSGANVLTFGAGSRLTVL.

The chain employs TRBV15 and TRBJ2-3; TRBD2 agrees at 7 bases. The CDR3 has 14 amino acids. The V and J ends lost 4 bases and 3 bases, in that order; junction bases with no gene match: 4. Germline V gene lookup returns CDR1 LNHNV and CDR2 YYDKDF (reference sequence). The CDR3 nucleotides are TGTGCCACCAGCAACGGGGGGTGGACAGATACGCAGTATTTT. Translating gives CATSNGGWTDTQYF.

This sequence joins TRBV5-6 and TRBJ2-7, with 9 bases identical to TRBD1. This CDR3 comprises 15 residues. In germline, CDR1 is SGHDT, CDR2 YYEEEE. The trim removed 5 bases at V and 6 bases at J, leaving 12 bases unmatched. CDR3 region: CASSTGGILSLEQYF. The CDR3 DNA reads TGTGCCAGCAGTACAGGGGGCATCTTGTCTCTCGAGCAGTACTTC.

DNA for the CDR3: TGTGCCAGCAGCAGGGGACTAGCGGGGGGTAGGACAGATACGCAGTATTTT. This sequence encodes CASSRGLAGGRTDTQYF. The gene calls are TRBV7-2 and TRBJ2-3, with 15 nucleotides matching TRBD2. The CDR3 spans 17 residues. CDR1 and CDR2 (germline): SGHTA, FQGNSA. The trim removed 5 bases at V and 3 bases at J, leaving 6 bases unmatched. The full variable domain, in which reference TRBV7-2 and TRBJ2-3 provide the parts outside the CDR3, is GAGVSQSPSNKVTEKGKDVELRCDPISGHTALYWYRQSLGQGLEFLIYFQGNSAPDKSGLPSDRFSAERTGGSVSTLTIQRTQQEDSAVYLCASSRGLAGGRTDTQYFGPGTRLTVL.

The CDR3 DNA sequence: TGTGCCAGCAGCTCTAGGTGGCAGGGGATAAACAATGAGCAGTTCTTC. Its translation is CASSSRWQGINNEQFF. This chain links TRBV11-2 with TRBJ2-1; the D gene is possibly TRBD1 (6 bases). Germline assignment: CDR1 SGHAT and CDR2 FQNNGV. CDR3 size: 16 residues. The V end lost 4 bases, the J end lost 5 bases, and 18 bases lay between the germline ends.

The J gene is TRBJ2-3, the V gene TRBV10-3; 8 positions agree with TRBD2. V gave up 10 bases and J gave up 1 base; unmatched junction bases: 7. Germline V gives CDR1 ENHRY, CDR2 SYGVKD. There are 14 residues in the CDR3. The CDR3 loop is CATQPAGGTDTQYF. The CDR3 nucleotides are TGTGCCACCCAACCAGCGGGGGGCACAGATACGCAGTATTTT.

This sequence joins TRBV5-4 and TRBJ1-2, with TRBD1 matching 7 bases. The trim removed 2 bases at V and 7 bases at J, leaving 5 bases unmatched. CDR1 is SGHNT, CDR2 YYREEE, per germline (reference sequence). The CDR3 runs 13 residues. The CDR3 loop reads CASSLTGDGGYTF. The DNA for the CDR3 is TGTGCCAGCAGCTTAACAGGGGACGGTGGCTACACCTTC.

V is TRBV30 and J is TRBJ1-6; D is possibly TRBD1 (5 bases). Per germline, CDR1 GTSNPN and CDR2 SVGIG (reference sequence). This CDR3 has 17 amino acids. Trimming stripped 2 bases from V and 6 bases from J, with 20 bases between. CDR3 DNA: TGTGCCTGGAGTTACCCGAACCAGGTCGGGGGTAATTCACCCCTCCACTTT. Its translation: CAWSYPNQVGGNSPLHF.

This chain links TRBV6-5 with TRBJ1-1; the match to TRBD1 covers 7 bases. This CDR3 comprises 15 residues. V lost 6 bases, J lost 6 bases, and 13 bases stayed unmatched. Germline V gene data show CDR1 as MNHEY and CDR2 as SVGAGI. The chain's CDR3 is CASRIGGTATAEAFF. The CDR3 bases are TGTGCCAGCAGAATTGGCGGGACAGCAACGGCTGAAGCTTTCTTT.

The V and J genes are TRBV6-2 or TRBV6-3 and TRBJ2-3; D is ambiguous. The CDR3 is 17 amino acids. V was trimmed by 2 bases and J by 8 bases, leaving 23 bases between them. The germline V gene encodes CDR1 MNHEY and CDR2 SVGEGT. CDR3 bases: TGTGCCAGCAGTTACCCGAGACCGGGTATTTCCCTCGGTACGCAGTATTTT. This codes for CASSYPRPGISLGTQYF.

V usage is TRBV30 and J usage is TRBJ2-1, with 7 bases aligning to TRBD2. Germline values: CDR1 GTSNPN, CDR2 SVGIG (reference sequence). CDR3 size: 14 residues. V was pared by 2 bases and J by 2 bases, with 3 bases of the junction left unmatched. The chain's CDR3 is CAWSWAGAYNEQFF. CDR3 sequence (DNA): TGTGCCTGGAGTTGGGCGGGGGCCTACAATGAGCAGTTCTTC. Combining the CDR3 with reference TRBV30 and TRBJ2-1 gives the whole variable domain SQTIHQWPATLVQPVGSPLSLECTVEGTSNPNLYWYRQAAGRGLQLLFYSVGIGQISSEVPQNLSASRPQDRQFILSSKKLLLSDSGFYLCAWSWAGAYNEQFFGPGTRLTVL.

This chain connects TRBV5-1 to TRBJ1-2; D gene uncertain. V lost 2 bases, J lost 8 bases, and 19 bases lay in between. The length of the CDR3 is 15 residues. The germline V gene encodes CDR1 SGHRS and CDR2 YFSETQ. The DNA for the CDR3 is TGCGCCAGCAGCTTCGAGGGATCTGCGCTCGGAGGCTACACCTTC. Encoded protein: CASSFEGSALGGYTF.